A selection of T cell receptor beta chains follows, all from one sample in a study of cytomegalovirus exposure and HLA in healthy donors. The method was immunoSEQ multiplex PCR; TCRdb's version includes in-frame clones alone and lacks a portion of them. This sample has roughly 130,000 clones, with about 72% found just once. Sequencing input: PBMCs. All receptors come from a man younger than 40 in good health and CMV-seropositive. Both conserved end residues are part of each CDR3. A D gene is named only where the DNA matches it firmly. Rows give clone size only sometimes, using once, few, many, or a class for an expanded clone.

J gene: TRBJ2-7
clone size: .
V gene: TRBV19
D gene: .
CDR3 DNA: TGTGCCAGTAGCCCTCGACAGCTCTCCTACGAGCAGTACTTC
CDR3 protein: CASSPRQLSYEQYF

J gene: TRBJ2-7
clone size: .
V gene: TRBV18
D gene: TRBD1
CDR3 DNA: TGTGCCAGCTCACCCCAGGGGGCGCCGGTCGAGCAGTACTTC
CDR3 protein: CASSPQGAPVEQYF

J gene: TRBJ2-3
clone size: few
V gene: TRBV19
D gene: .
CDR3 DNA: TGTGCCAGTAGTATAGCAGGGGTGGATACGCAGTATTTT
CDR3 protein: CASSIAGVDTQYF

J gene: TRBJ2-3
clone size: .
V gene: TRBV7-6
D gene: .
CDR3 DNA: TGTGCCAGCAGCTTAGTTGTAGCCACAGATACGCAGTATTTT
CDR3 protein: CASSLVVATDTQYF

J gene: TRBJ2-3
clone size: .
V gene: TRBV6-6
D gene: .
CDR3 DNA: TGTGCCACCAGATCGGGAGTTACTTTTACAGATACGCAGTATTTT
CDR3 protein: CATRSGVTFTDTQYF

J gene: TRBJ2-2
clone size: .
V gene: TRBV29-1
D gene: .
CDR3 DNA: TGCAGCGTCGGACAGTACGACGGAGGGGAGCTGTTTTTT
CDR3 protein: CSVGQYDGGELFF

J gene: TRBJ2-3
clone size: once
V gene: TRBV27
D gene: .
CDR3 DNA: TGTGCCAGCAGTTTAGTGGCGGGTTCCGAGGGTACGCAGTATTTT
CDR3 protein: CASSLVAGSEGTQYF

J gene: TRBJ2-5
clone size: .
V gene: TRBV5-1
D gene: TRBD2
CDR3 DNA: TGCGCCAGCAGCTTGACTAGCGGTTGGGAGACCCAGTACTTC
CDR3 protein: CASSLTSGWETQYF

J gene: TRBJ2-7
clone size: .
V gene: TRBV5-4
D gene: TRBD1
CDR3 DNA: TGTGCCAGCAGCTTGAGGGACAGGCGTTCCTACGAGCAGTACTTC
CDR3 protein: CASSLRDRRSYEQYF

J gene: TRBJ2-3
clone size: .
V gene: TRBV10-3
D gene: TRBD1
CDR3 DNA: TGTGCCATCAGTGAGGGACAGGGGACCCGAGATACGCAGTATTTT
CDR3 protein: CAISEGQGTRDTQYF

J gene: TRBJ1-2
clone size: .
V gene: TRBV6-6
D gene: TRBD1
CDR3 DNA: TGTGCCAGCAGTTACGACAGGGGTAACTATGGCTACACCTTC
CDR3 protein: CASSYDRGNYGYTF